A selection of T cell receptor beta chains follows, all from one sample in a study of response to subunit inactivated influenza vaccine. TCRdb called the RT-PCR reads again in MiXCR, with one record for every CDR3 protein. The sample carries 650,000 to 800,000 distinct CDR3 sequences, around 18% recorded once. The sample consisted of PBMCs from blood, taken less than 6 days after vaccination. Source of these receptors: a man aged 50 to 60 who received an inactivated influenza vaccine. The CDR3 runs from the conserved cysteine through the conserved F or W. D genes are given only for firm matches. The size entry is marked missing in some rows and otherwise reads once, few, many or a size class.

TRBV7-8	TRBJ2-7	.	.	CASSLGALAESSYEQYF	TGTGCCAGCAGCTTAGGGGCCTTAGCGGAAAGCTCCTACGAGCAGTACTTC
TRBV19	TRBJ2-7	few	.	CASSRGAGYEQYF	TGTGCCAGTAGTAGAGGGGCGGGGTACGAGCAGTACTTC
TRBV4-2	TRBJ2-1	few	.	CASSQVIGQTYNEQFF	TGTGCCAGCAGCCAAGTAATAGGACAGACCTACAATGAGCAGTTCTTC
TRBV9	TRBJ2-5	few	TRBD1	CASSPADRAVETQYF	TGTGCCAGCAGCCCCGCTGACAGGGCGGTGGAGACCCAGTACTTC
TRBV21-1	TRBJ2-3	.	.	CASSPLDSTDTQYF	TGTGCCAGCAGCCCCCTGGACAGCACAGATACGCAGTATTTT
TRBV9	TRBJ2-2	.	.	CASSVGGGRPHTGELFF	TGTGCCAGCAGCGTAGGAGGGGGGCGGCCCCACACCGGGGAGCTGTTTTTT
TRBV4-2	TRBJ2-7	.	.	CASSPTRRGEQYF	TGTGCCAGCAGCCCAACACGCAGGGGCGAGCAGTACTTC
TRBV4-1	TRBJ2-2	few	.	CASSQDHPAGELFF	TGCGCCAGCAGCCAAGATCATCCGGCCGGGGAGCTGTTTTTT
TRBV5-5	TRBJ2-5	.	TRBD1	CASNARGQGRETQYF	TGTGCCAGCAACGCCCGGGGACAGGGTAGGGAGACCCAGTACTTC
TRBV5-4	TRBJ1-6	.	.	CASSLAGNGSPLHF	TGTGCCAGCAGCTTGGCAGGGAATGGGTCACCCCTCCACTTT
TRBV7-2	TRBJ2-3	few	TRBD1	CASRPTGGARTDTQYF	TGTGCCAGCAGACCTACAGGGGGCGCACGGACAGATACGCAGTATTTT
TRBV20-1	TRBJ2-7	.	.	CSAPRGGLYSEQYF	TGCAGTGCCCCGAGGGGGGGTCTCTACTCCGAGCAGTACTTC
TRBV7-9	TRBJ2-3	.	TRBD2	CASSLVAGEAPDTQYF	TGTGCCAGCAGCTTAGTGGCGGGAGAGGCCCCAGATACGCAGTATTTT
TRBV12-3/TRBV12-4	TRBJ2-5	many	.	CASSHGRLQETQYF	TGTGCCAGCAGCCACGGACGGCTCCAAGAGACCCAGTACTTC
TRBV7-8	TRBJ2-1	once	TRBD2	CASSPGTSGVTEQFF	TGTGCCAGCAGCCCCGGGACTAGCGGGGTGACTGAGCAGTTCTTC
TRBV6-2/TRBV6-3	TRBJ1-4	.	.	CASSRRPGANEKLFF	TGTGCCAGCAGCCGCCGACCGGGAGCTAATGAAAAACTGTTTTTT
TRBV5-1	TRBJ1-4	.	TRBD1	CASSPGTGKGEKLFF	TGCGCCAGCAGCCCCGGGACAGGGAAGGGAGAAAAACTGTTTTTT
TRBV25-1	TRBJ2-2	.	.	CASSDFRGAGELFF	TGTGCCAGCAGTGATTTTCGAGGGGCCGGGGAGCTGTTTTTT
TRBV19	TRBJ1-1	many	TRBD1	CATKRTGGMNTEAFF	TGTGCCACTAAAAGGACAGGGGGCATGAACACTGAAGCTTTCTTT
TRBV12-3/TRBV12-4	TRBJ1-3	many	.	CASSLGALALSGNTIYF	TGTGCCAGCAGTTTAGGCGCACTAGCTCTCTCTGGAAACACCATATATTTT
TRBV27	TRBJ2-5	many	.	CASSLFRRETQYF	TGTGCCAGCAGTTTGTTCCGCCGGGAGACCCAGTACTTC
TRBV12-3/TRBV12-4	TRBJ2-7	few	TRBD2	CASRGEGSYEQYF	TGTGCCAGCAGGGGGGAGGGCTCCTACGAGCAGTACTTC
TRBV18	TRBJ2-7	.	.	CASSPPWQTYEQYF	TGTGCCAGCTCACCACCGTGGCAGACCTACGAGCAGTACTTC
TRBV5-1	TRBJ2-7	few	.	CASSFDPLKRTSYEQYF	TGCGCCAGCAGCTTTGACCCCCTCAAGCGCACCTCCTACGAGCAGTACTTC
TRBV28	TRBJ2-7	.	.	CASSVRYSYEQYF	TGTGCCAGCAGTGTTCGGTATTCCTACGAGCAGTACTTC
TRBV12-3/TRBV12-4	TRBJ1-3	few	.	CASSRTYGNSGNTIYF	TGTGCCAGCAGTCGAACATACGGAAACTCTGGAAACACCATATATTTT
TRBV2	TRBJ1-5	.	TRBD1	CASRRDRGHQPQHF	TGTGCCAGCAGGAGGGACAGGGGTCATCAGCCCCAGCATTTT
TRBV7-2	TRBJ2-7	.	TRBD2	CASSLYGGDYEQYF	TGTGCCAGCAGCTTATACGGGGGGGACTACGAGCAGTACTTC
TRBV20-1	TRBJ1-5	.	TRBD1	CSARSDRDYQPQHF	TGCAGTGCTAGATCGGACAGGGACTATCAGCCCCAGCATTTT
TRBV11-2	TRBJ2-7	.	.	CASSLVETYEQYF	TGTGCCAGCAGCTTAGTGGAGACCTACGAGCAGTACTTC
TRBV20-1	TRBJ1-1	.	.	CSALRQNTEAFF	TGCAGTGCCCTCCGGCAGAACACTGAAGCTTTCTTT
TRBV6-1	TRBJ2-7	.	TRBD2	CASSSTSGMRYEQYF	TGTGCCAGCAGCTCCACTAGCGGGATGAGGTACGAGCAGTACTTC
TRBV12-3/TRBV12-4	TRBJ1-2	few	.	CASSLGEGGYGYTF	TGTGCCAGCAGTTTGGGGGAGGGCGGCTATGGCTACACCTTC
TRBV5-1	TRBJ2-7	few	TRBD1	CASRKMPTGSSYEQYF	TGCGCCAGCAGAAAAATGCCGACAGGGAGCTCCTACGAGCAGTACTTC
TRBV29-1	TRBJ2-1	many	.	CSVLGSGYNEQFF	TGCAGCGTTTTAGGAAGTGGCTACAATGAGCAGTTCTTC
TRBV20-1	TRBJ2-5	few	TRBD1	CSARGGTGTQYF	TGCAGTGCTAGAGGAGGGACAGGGACCCAGTACTTC
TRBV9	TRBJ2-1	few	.	CASSSTSRGYNEQFF	TGTGCCAGCAGCTCAACTAGCAGAGGATACAATGAGCAGTTCTTC
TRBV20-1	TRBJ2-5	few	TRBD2	CSAGRGGETQYF	TGCAGTGCCGGCCGGGGGGGGGAGACCCAGTACTTC
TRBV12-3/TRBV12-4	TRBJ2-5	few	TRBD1	CASSLTGAYQETQYF	TGTGCCAGCAGCTTGACAGGGGCCTACCAAGAGACCCAGTACTTC
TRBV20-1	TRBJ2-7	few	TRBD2	CSASRSGMPYEQYF	TGCAGTGCTAGTAGAAGCGGGATGCCCTACGAGCAGTACTTC
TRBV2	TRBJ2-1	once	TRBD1	CASSGGTGLPPRSYNEQFF	TGTGCCAGCAGTGGAGGGACAGGCCTTCCTCCCCGCTCCTACAATGAGCAGTTCTTC
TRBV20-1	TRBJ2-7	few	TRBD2	CSASGTSGSYAEQYF	TGCAGTGCTAGTGGTACTAGCGGGAGTTACGCCGAGCAGTACTTC
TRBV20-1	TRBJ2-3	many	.	CSATRGADTQYF	TGCAGTGCTACCCGCGGGGCAGATACGCAGTATTTT
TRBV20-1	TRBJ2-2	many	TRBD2	CSAGTSGNTGELFF	TGCAGTGCTGGGACTAGCGGGAACACCGGGGAGCTGTTTTTT
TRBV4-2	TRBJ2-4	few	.	CASSQDGGGPGLMGGNIQYF	TGTGCCAGCAGCCAAGATGGGGGTGGTCCAGGTCTAATGGGGGGAAACATTCAGTACTTC
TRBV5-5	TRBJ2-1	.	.	CASSLVPGLTYNERFF	TGTGCCAGCAGCTTGGTCCCAGGCTTAACCTACAATGAGCGGTTCTTC
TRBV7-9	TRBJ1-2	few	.	CASSERSGGYTF	TGTGCCAGCAGCGAACGAAGCGGAGGCTACACCTTC
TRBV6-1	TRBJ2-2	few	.	CASRRTGGVTGELFF	TGTGCCAGCAGACGGACGGGGGGCGTTACCGGGGAGCTGTTTTTT
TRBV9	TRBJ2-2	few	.	CASSVFSFGQPGELFF	TGTGCCAGCAGCGTATTCTCTTTTGGACAACCCGGGGAGCTGTTTTTT
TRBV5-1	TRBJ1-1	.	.	CASSLEVSGTEAFF	TGCGCCAGCAGCTTGGAAGTATCGGGGACTGAAGCTTTCTTT
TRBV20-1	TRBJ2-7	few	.	CSARDQWGRGYEQYF	TGCAGTGCTAGAGATCAGTGGGGACGGGGCTACGAGCAGTACTTC
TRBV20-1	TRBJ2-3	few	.	CSASEGRADTQYF	TGCAGTGCTAGTGAAGGGCGGGCAGATACGCAGTATTTT
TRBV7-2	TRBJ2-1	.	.	CASSLATQATYNEQFF	TGTGCCAGCAGCTTAGCCACACAGGCCACCTACAATGAGCAGTTCTTC
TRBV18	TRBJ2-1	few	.	CASSRGGGTHSYNEQFF	TGTGCCAGCTCACGGGGGGGCGGGACGCACTCCTACAATGAGCAGTTCTTC
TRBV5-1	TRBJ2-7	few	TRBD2	CASSLDARGSVHEQYF	TGCGCCAGCAGCTTGGACGCCCGCGGGAGTGTCCACGAGCAGTACTTC
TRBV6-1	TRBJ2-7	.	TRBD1	CASSLTGPDEQYF	TGTGCCAGCAGCTTGACAGGGCCGGACGAGCAGTACTTC